Following are 22 T cell receptor beta chains from one sample sequenced in a study of blood T cell repertoires in COVID-19. Assay: immunoSEQ multiplex PCR; the TCRdb copy retains only in-frame clones and omits some. The sample consists of roughly 220,000 clones, approximately 78% of them appearing once. What was sequenced was peripheral blood. These receptors were obtained from a woman older than 75 with COVID-19, enrolled during active disease.

The chain couples TRBV7-3 to TRBJ2-1; D may be TRBD2 (5 bases). V dropped 5 bases and J dropped 9 bases, with 11 bases sitting between them. This CDR3 region has 12 residues. CDR1 and CDR2 (germline): SGHTA, FQGTGA. The chain's CDR3 is CASSNSAGEQFF. The CDR3 DNA reads as TGTGCCAGCAGCAACAGCGCGGGTGAGCAGTTCTTC.

This chain connects TRBV7-9 to TRBJ1-5; unclear D gene. Between the trimmed V and J ends, which lost 6 bases and 3 bases, there was a span of 15 bases. This CDR3 spans 15 amino acids. Germline CDR1 is SEHNR and CDR2 is FQNEAQ (reference sequence). This CDR3 is CASSTGEVFNQPQHF. The CDR3 bases are TGTGCCAGCAGTACCGGCGAGGTTTTCAATCAGCCCCAGCATTTT.

The V and J genes are TRBV5-1 and TRBJ2-6, with D uncertain. The length of the CDR3 is 15 residues. The V gene lost 5 bases and the J gene lost 0 bases, with 9 bases spanning the gap. Germline V CDR1 and CDR2: SGHRS, YFSETQ. CDR3 DNA: TGCGCCAGCAGTCTCACTACCTCTGGGGCCAACGTCCTGACTTTC. This codes for CASSLTTSGANVLTF.

This clone was observed a few times. The chain uses TRBV21-1 and TRBJ1-1. TRBV21-1 is a documented pseudogene. The CDR3 length is 17 residues. Written as DNA, the CDR3 is TGTGCCAGCAGCCAAAAGCCCCTCGCAGTAACGGGGTGTGAAGCTTTCTTT. Encoded protein: CASSQKPLAVTGCEAFF.

This clone was detected only once. The chain carries TRBV5-1 and TRBJ2-1; 7 bases fit TRBD1. Per germline, CDR1 SGHRS and CDR2 YFSETQ. The CDR3 length is 15 residues. With V trimmed by 2 bases and J by 0 bases, 2 bases remained unmatched. CDR3 nucleotide sequence: TGCGCCAGCAGCTTTGGGGACAGCTCCTACAATGAGCAGTTCTTC. It codes for CASSFGDSSYNEQFF.

This clone came up once. The chain carries TRBV6-1 and TRBJ1-2; D is perhaps TRBD1 (6 bases). Trimming left V 2 bases short and J 8 bases short, with 12 bases between. There are 13 residues in the CDR3. Germline CDR1 and CDR2: MNHNS and SASEGT. CDR3 in amino acids: CASSERGGGGYTF. CDR3 nucleotide sequence: TGTGCCAGCAGTGAAAGAGGGGGAGGGGGCTACACCTTC.

The chain joins TRBV19 to TRBJ1-3; D gene unclear. Germline V CDR1 and CDR2: LNHDA, SQIVND (reference sequence). The ends were cut back, 2 bases at V and 0 bases at J, with 14 bases in the middle. The CDR3 totals 17 residues. CDR3 sequence (DNA): TGTGCCAGTAGTATACGAGGACGGACTCTCTCTGGAAACACCATATATTTT. It is translated as CASSIRGRTLSGNTIYF.

The chain couples TRBV3-1 (or the pseudogene TRBV3-2) to TRBJ1-2; 8 positions match TRBD1. The junction had 13 bases not matched to a gene; V was cut back by 3 bases and J by 7 bases. The CDR3 extends over 16 amino acids. The germline gives CDR1 LGHDT, CDR2 YNNKEL (reference sequence). The CDR3 nucleotides read TGTGCCAGCAGCCATTGGGAAACGGACAGGGCTGGTGGCTACACCTTC. Translation: CASSHWETDRAGGYTF.

The V and J genes are TRBV6-5 and TRBJ1-6; TRBD1 matches at 7 bases. V lost 8 bases and J lost 6; bases outside the gene matches: 4. The germline V gene has CDR1 MNHEY and CDR2 SVGAGI. The CDR3 totals 13 residues. The CDR3 spells CASRDSLNSPLHF. The CDR3, as DNA: TGTGCCAGCCGGGACAGCCTTAATTCACCCCTCCACTTT.

The chain is built from TRBV27 and TRBJ1-2; tentatively, D is TRBD1 (5 bases). Germline lookup yields CDR1 MNHEY and CDR2 SMNVEV (reference sequence). The V and J ends lost 5 bases and 4 bases respectively, with 11 bases between them. The CDR3 spans 13 residues. CDR3 protein: CASSDPGLYGYTF. CDR3 DNA: TGTGCCAGCAGTGACCCAGGGCTCTATGGCTACACCTTC.

The V gene is TRBV6-6, the J gene TRBJ2-1; D remains unclear. This CDR3 region has 12 residues. With 4 bases removed from V and 9 bases from J, the gap between germline ends came to 10 bases. The germline CDR1 and CDR2 sequences are MNHNY and SVGAGI (reference sequence). The CDR3 region is CASSLTDGEQFF. Here the CDR3 DNA reads TGTGCCAGCAGTTTAACAGACGGTGAGCAGTTCTTC.

J is TRBJ1-5 and V is TRBV28; D is ambiguous. Trimming took 5 bases from V and 2 from J, leaving 22 bases between them. The germline CDR1 and CDR2 sequences are MDHEN and SYDVKM. CDR3 length: 18 residues. CDR3 amino acids: CASSITLTSGFGNQPQHF. Here the CDR3 DNA reads TGTGCCAGCAGTATAACCCTGACAAGCGGGTTTGGCAATCAGCCCCAGCATTTT.

V and J are TRBV20-1 and TRBJ2-7; 7 positions agree with TRBD2. CDR1 DFQATT and CDR2 SNEGSKA come from the germline V gene (reference sequence). The CDR3 has 15 residues. The J segment lost 0 bases and the V segment lost 3 bases, leaving 8 bases of the junction unmatched. CDR3 in DNA: TGCAGTGCTAGTACCGGGACTAAGAGCTCCTACGAGCAGTACTTC. It encodes CSASTGTKSSYEQYF.

This clone was seen only a few times. The chain links TRBV5-4 to TRBJ1-2; no reliable D call. Germline V gene data show CDR1 as SGHNT and CDR2 as YYREEE (reference sequence). Trimming left V 1 base short and J 2 bases short, with 9 bases between. CDR3 length: 14 residues. The CDR3 DNA is TGTGCCAGCAGCTTGAATCAGAAGAACTATGGCTACACCTTC. This codes for CASSLNQKNYGYTF.

The chain has TRBV7-3 and TRBJ2-3, with a possible D match to TRBD2 (5 bases). The germline V and J ends were trimmed by 2 bases and 2 bases, with 8 bases remaining between them. Germline assignment: CDR1 SGHTA and CDR2 FQGTGA. This CDR3 is built from 14 residues. The CDR3 region has the DNA TGTGCCAGCAGCTTAGAGGGCCCCACAGATACGCAGTATTTT. The encoded protein is CASSLEGPTDTQYF.

The rearrangement joins TRBV5-1 to TRBJ1-6, with TRBD1 matching over 9 bases. The CDR3 is made up of 15 amino acids. Germline loops: CDR1 SGHRS, CDR2 YFSETQ. V shed 0 bases, J shed 6 bases, and the junction held 1 base outside the gene matches. CDR3 residues: CASSLGDRVNSPLHF. CDR3 coding DNA: TGCGCCAGCAGCTTGGGGGACAGGGTTAATTCACCCCTCCACTTT.

This clone was seen just once. V usage is TRBV6-1 and J usage is TRBJ1-1; 8 nucleotides agree with TRBD1. CDR3 length equals 16 residues. With V trimmed by 4 bases and J by 8 bases, 15 bases remained unmatched. Germline V gene data show CDR1 as MNHNS and CDR2 as SASEGT. CDR3 amino acids: CASSALMAQGASEAFF. CDR3 coding DNA: TGTGCCAGCAGTGCCCTTATGGCGCAGGGGGCCTCCGAAGCTTTCTTT.

V is TRBV18 and J is TRBJ1-2; D is possibly TRBD1 (6 bases). In germline, CDR1 is KGHSH, CDR2 LQKENI. The CDR3 consists of 15 residues. V was shortened by 2 bases and J by 4 bases, with 14 bases between the two germline ends. CDR3 sequence reads: CASSPIEGQLYGYTF. The CDR3 bases are TGTGCCAGCTCACCAATCGAAGGACAGCTCTATGGCTACACCTTC.

This rearrangement joins TRBV3-1 (or the pseudogene TRBV3-2) to TRBJ2-2; the D gene is possibly TRBD1 (5 bases). This CDR3 is built from 14 residues. Trimming took off 8 bases at V and 5 bases at J, with 15 bases between the two ends. Per the germline V gene, CDR1 is LGHDT and CDR2 is YNNKEL (reference sequence). The CDR3 sequence is CASRSARGTGELFF. The DNA of the CDR3 is TGTGCCAGCCGGTCCGCTAGGGGAACCGGGGAGCTGTTTTTT.

The J gene is TRBJ1-1, the V gene TRBV7-2; weak D call: TRBD1 (6 bases). There are 17 residues in the CDR3. Germline CDR1 and CDR2: SGHTA and FQGNSA. The V and J ends lost 2 bases and 1 base respectively, with 17 bases between them. The chain's CDR3 is CASSLPDRHGRNTEAFF. The CDR3 DNA follows: TGTGCCAGCAGCTTACCCGACAGGCACGGAAGGAACACTGAAGCTTTCTTT.

The chain joins TRBV5-4 to TRBJ2-7; 13 bases fit TRBD2. CDR3 length equals 15 residues. Germline V gives CDR1 SGHNT, CDR2 YYREEE (reference sequence). V lost 3 bases, J lost 2 bases, and 2 bases stayed unmatched. The CDR3 is CASSSGTSGTYEQYF. The CDR3 bases are TGTGCCAGCAGCTCCGGGACTAGCGGGACCTACGAGCAGTACTTC.

V usage is TRBV19 and J usage is TRBJ1-1, with a weak D call TRBD1 (5 bases). The CDR3 sequence is 13 residues long. V lost 3 bases and J 11 bases, leaving 16 bases between the germline ends. Germline loops: CDR1 LNHDA, CDR2 SQIVND (reference sequence). The CDR3 coding sequence is TGTGCCAGTAGTATTTCAGGGTTCTCTTCGGCTTTCTTT. Its translation is CASSISGFSSAFF.